This TCR beta chain derives from a study of blood T cell repertoires in COVID-19. Study overall: The United States, Italy and Spain provided the acute and convalescent COVID-19 samples.

Trimming took 3 bases from V and 12 from J, leaving 20 bases between them. Germline CDR1 is SGHAT and CDR2 is FQNNGV. The CDR3 is made up of 14 amino acids. Authors' methods: Estimation of nucleated cell counts was performed using reference gene primer amplification. Assay used: immunoSEQ multiplex PCR; TCRdb lists only in-frame clones, some missing. That table supplies the V and J calls and clone size; D and trimming were determined from the DNA. This table has 220,000 or so clones, around nine tenths appearing once. Seattle patients were enrolled during active infection and followed longitudinally. Specimen: peripheral blood. This rearrangement joins TRBV11-2 to TRBJ1-1; D might be TRBD1 (5 bases). The receptor's source is a man between 60 and 75 years old with COVID-19, enrolled during active disease. CDR3 sequence (DNA): TGTGCCAGCAGCTTGGGGCTAGGGCAGGAAAATACTTTCTTT. It yields the protein CASSLGLGQENTFF.